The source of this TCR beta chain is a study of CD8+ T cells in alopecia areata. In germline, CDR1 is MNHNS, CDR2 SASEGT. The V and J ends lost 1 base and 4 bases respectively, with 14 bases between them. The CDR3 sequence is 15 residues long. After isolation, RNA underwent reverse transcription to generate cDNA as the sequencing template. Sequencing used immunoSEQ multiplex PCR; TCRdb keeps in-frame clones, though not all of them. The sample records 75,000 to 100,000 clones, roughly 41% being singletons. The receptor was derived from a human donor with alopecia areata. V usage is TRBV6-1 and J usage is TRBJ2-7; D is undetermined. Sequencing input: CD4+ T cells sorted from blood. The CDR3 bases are TGTGCCAGCAGTGAAGGGCAGGTCCCGAAATACGAGCAGTACTTC. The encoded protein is CASSEGQVPKYEQYF.